This T cell receptor (beta chain) was recovered during a study of T cells in Graves' hyperthyroidism and ophthalmopathy. The study's findings and limits: Most thyroid clonotypes that were expanded above 0.001 also turned up in blood.

This clonotype showed up many times. As yet, its antigen is unknown. The study enrolled patients aged 18 to 65 with newly diagnosed hyperthyroidism of under 2 months' duration. TCR beta CDR3 region amplification was performed from RNA transcripts. First-round RT-PCR of the TCR CDR3 relied on the HTBI primer set. TCRdb processed the multiplex PCR reads anew with MiXCR; each CDR3 protein has one entry. The sample has approximately 500,000 distinct CDR3 sequences, roughly 50% seen once. The CDR3 extends over 13 amino acids. Trimming took off 10 bases at V and 3 bases at J, with 15 bases between the two ends. Germline V gene data show CDR1 as MNHNY and CDR2 as SVGAGI (reference sequence).

V gene TRBV6-6 combines with J gene TRBJ1-1, with D perhaps matching TRBD1 (6 bases). The clonotype originates from a woman aged 18-29 years with Graves' hyperthyroidism. The sample taken for sequencing was peripheral blood or thyroid tissue (not recorded which). The CDR3 sequence is CAISYREDTEAFF. CDR3 DNA: TGTGCCATAAGCTACAGGGAAGACACTGAAGCTTTCTTT.